This entry lists 27 T cell receptor beta chains sequenced from one sample in a study of blood T cell repertoires in COVID-19. Sequencing used immunoSEQ multiplex PCR; TCRdb keeps in-frame clones, though not all of them. The sample lists around 100,000 clones, 87% occurring once. The sequenced sample was peripheral blood. Every receptor here comes from a woman in her fifties or sixties with COVID-19, enrolled during active disease.

In its sample, this clone was seen a few times. The chain combines TRBV6-5 with TRBJ2-2; D remains ambiguous. This CDR3 has 16 residues. Trimming left V 2 bases short and J 4 bases short, with 14 bases between. Germline V gene data show CDR1 as MNHEY and CDR2 as SVGAGI. The chain's CDR3 is CASSYDISRGTGELFF. CDR3 in DNA: TGTGCCAGCAGTTACGATATCTCAAGAGGCACCGGGGAGCTGTTTTTT.

The chain has TRBV2 and TRBJ2-6, with a possible D match to TRBD2 (5 bases). Per the germline V gene, CDR1 is SNHLY and CDR2 is FYNNEI. The CDR3 spans 17 residues. The V and J ends lost 6 bases and 2 bases respectively, with 17 bases between them. This chain's CDR3 is CASSPGLGSTGANVLTF. As DNA, the CDR3 is TGTGCCAGCAGCCCCGGACTGGGCTCTACTGGGGCCAACGTCCTGACTTTC.

This clone was recorded only once. The chain has TRBV6-5 and TRBJ2-2; 9 bases map to TRBD2. V lost 2 bases, J lost 7 bases, and 8 bases stayed unmatched. The CDR3 consists of 16 residues. Germline CDR1 MNHEY, CDR2 SVGAGI. CDR3 loop: CASSYVAGGQDGELFF. CDR3 nucleotides: TGTGCCAGCAGTTACGTGGCGGGGGGGCAGGACGGGGAGCTGTTTTTT.

The chain carries TRBV28 and TRBJ2-7; weak D call: TRBD2 (5 bases). V lost 3 bases and J 2 bases, leaving 11 bases between the germline ends. This CDR3 comprises 14 residues. Germline assignment: CDR1 MDHEN and CDR2 SYDVKM. DNA for the CDR3: TGTGCCAGCAGTTTCCGACGGGAAACCTACGAGCAGTACTTC. Residues: CASSFRRETYEQYF.

The chain links TRBV19 to TRBJ1-4; D remains unclear. The CDR3 sequence is 15 residues long. Per germline, CDR1 LNHDA and CDR2 SQIVND (reference sequence). V gave up 5 bases and J gave up 0 bases, with 10 bases separating them. The CDR3 DNA reads TGTGCCAGTAGTCCCTCCCTCGCAACTAATGAAAAACTGTTTTTT. Translating it yields CASSPSLATNEKLFF.

This chain joins TRBV21-1 and TRBJ2-3; the D call TRBD2 from the table was never checked on the DNA. TRBV21-1 is a pseudogene segment. This CDR3 is built from 13 residues. The CDR3 nucleotides are TGTGCCAGCAGCAAGGCTAGAACAGATACGCAGTATTTT. Its translation: CASSKARTDTQYF.

The V and J genes are TRBV5-6 and TRBJ2-7; 7 bases are a match to TRBD2. V gave up 2 bases and J gave up 1 base; unmatched junction bases: 6. Germline V gives CDR1 SGHDT, CDR2 YYEEEE. This CDR3 contains 15 residues. The CDR3 sequence: CASSLGGGGSYEQYF. The CDR3 region has the DNA TGTGCCAGCAGCTTAGGTGGCGGGGGTTCCTACGAGCAGTACTTC.

The chain couples TRBV6-2 or TRBV6-3 to TRBJ2-6, with 7 bases that match TRBD1. The CDR3 contains 16 residues. V lost 5 bases to trimming and J lost 0 bases; unmatched junction nucleotides: 4. In germline, CDR1 is MNHEY, CDR2 SVGEGT. The CDR3 sequence: CASSGQESSGANVLTF. The CDR3 nucleotides are TGTGCCAGCAGTGGACAGGAAAGCTCTGGGGCCAACGTCCTGACTTTC.

The chain is built from TRBV27 and TRBJ2-3; 9 nucleotides align to TRBD2. V shed 6 bases, J shed 2 bases, and the junction held 6 bases outside the gene matches. This CDR3 contains 15 residues. Per the germline V gene, CDR1 is MNHEY and CDR2 is SMNVEV (reference sequence). The CDR3 DNA follows: TGTGCCAGCAGCTACGGGACTAGCCTCACAGATACGCAGTATTTT. It codes for CASSYGTSLTDTQYF.

The chain uses TRBV6-5 and TRBJ1-2, with 7 positions matching TRBD1. Losses at the gene ends were 7 bases for V and 2 bases for J; bases not matched to a gene: 10. The CDR3 sequence is 15 residues long. CDR1 and CDR2 from the germline V gene are MNHEY and SVGAGI. The CDR3 protein is CASIPDRAVNYGYTF. The CDR3, as DNA: TGTGCCAGCATCCCCGACAGGGCCGTAAACTATGGCTACACCTTC.

The chain joins TRBV27 to TRBJ1-2; TRBD1 agrees at 9 bases. The CDR3 loop spans 15 amino acids. CDR1 MNHEY and CDR2 SMNVEV come from the germline V gene (reference sequence). V lost 5 bases and J lost 2; bases outside the gene matches: 6. The CDR3 reads CASSQTGGGNYGYTF. As DNA, the CDR3 is TGTGCCAGCAGTCAAACAGGGGGCGGGAACTATGGCTACACCTTC.

The V gene is TRBV5-6, the J gene TRBJ1-2; 11 positions agree with TRBD1. Germline V gene lookup returns CDR1 SGHDT and CDR2 YYEEEE. The V and J ends lost 7 bases and 2 bases, in that order; junction bases with no gene match: 4. The CDR3 runs 14 residues. This CDR3 is CASGRDRGNYGYTF. DNA of the CDR3: TGTGCCAGCGGCCGGGACAGGGGGAACTATGGCTACACCTTC.

This chain joins TRBV5-1 and TRBJ2-5; 9 nucleotides line up with TRBD2. The CDR3 has 16 amino acids. V gave up 0 bases and J gave up 5 bases; unmatched junction bases: 8. CDR1 and CDR2 (germline): SGHRS, YFSETQ. The CDR3 is CASSLVRGGLGETQYF. In DNA, the CDR3 is TGCGCCAGCAGCTTGGTGCGGGGGGGCCTAGGGGAGACCCAGTACTTC.

The genes are TRBV4-1 and TRBJ2-3; 12 bases map to TRBD2. From germline, CDR1 is MGHRA and CDR2 YSYEKL. The CDR3 spans 17 residues. J was trimmed by 0 bases and V by 4 bases; bases with no gene match: 5. The CDR3 bases are TGCGCCAGCAGCCGACTAGCGGGGGCCTCTAGCACAGATACGCAGTATTTT. It specifies CASSRLAGASSTDTQYF.

The rearrangement links TRBV7-2 to TRBJ1-1; possibly TRBD1 for D (5 bases). Germline V lookup: CDR1 SGHTA, CDR2 FQGNSA. The V end lost 5 bases, the J end lost 1 base, and 11 bases lay between the germline ends. There are 14 residues in the CDR3. This CDR3 reads CASSTWGGNTEAFF. DNA of the CDR3: TGTGCCAGCAGCACTTGGGGGGGGAACACTGAAGCTTTCTTT.

The chain joins TRBV12-5 to TRBJ2-2; D gene uncertain. Per the germline V gene, CDR1 is LGHNT and CDR2 is FRNRAP. The germline V and J ends were trimmed by 2 bases and 6 bases, with 7 bases remaining between them. This CDR3 is built from 13 residues. In nucleotides, the CDR3 is TGTGCTAGTGGTTTGCAGTTCCCCGGGGAGCTGTTTTTT. The encoded protein is CASGLQFPGELFF.

This clone was seen just once. V gene TRBV18 combines with J gene TRBJ1-2; D uncertain. CDR1 KGHSH and CDR2 LQKENI come from the germline V gene. CDR3 length equals 13 residues. Trimming removed 2 bases from V and 8 bases from J, with 12 bases in between. The CDR3 here is CASSPLAEQGYTF. The CDR3 nucleotides are TGTGCCAGCTCACCATTGGCCGAACAAGGCTACACCTTC.

This clone has a single count. The gene calls are TRBV9 and TRBJ1-2; 8 bases align to TRBD1. This CDR3 is built from 15 residues. V was pared by 2 bases and J by 3 bases, with 6 bases of the junction left unmatched. Germline values: CDR1 SGDLS, CDR2 YYNGEE. In DNA form, the CDR3 reads TGTGCCAGCAGCGTGGGTCAGGGGGCGCACTATGGCTACACCTTC. This sequence encodes CASSVGQGAHYGYTF.

The V call is TRBV4-1, the J call TRBJ2-2; 9 bases match TRBD2. The CDR3 totals 17 residues. Germline CDR1 is MGHRA and CDR2 is YSYEKL. After removal of 4 bases from V and 0 bases from J, the junction contained 6 bases not matched to a gene. CDR3 nucleotide sequence: TGCGCCAGCAGCCTAGGGGGACTAGCTTCGAACACCGGGGAGCTGTTTTTT. Encoded protein: CASSLGGLASNTGELFF.

This clone was seen once. The chain is built from TRBV5-4 and TRBJ1-5, with D possibly matching TRBD1 (5 bases). V lost 2 bases, J lost 5 bases, and 14 bases lay in between. The CDR3 sequence is 15 residues long. Germline V gene sequence: CDR1 SGHNT, CDR2 YYREEE (reference sequence). The CDR3 DNA reads as TGTGCCAGCAGCTTTGTGGGGCAGGACCATCAGCCCCAGCATTTT. This codes for CASSFVGQDHQPQHF. The complete variable domain, with remaining parts taken from reference TRBV5-4 and TRBJ1-5, reads ETGVTQSPTHLIKTRGQQVTLRCSSQSGHNTVSWYQQALGQGPQFIFQYYREEENGRGNFPPRFSGLQFPNYSSELNVNALELDDSALYLCASSFVGQDHQPQHFGDGTRLSIL.

This clone has a single count. The V call is TRBV4-2, the J call TRBJ2-2; 13 bases agree with TRBD2. CDR1 LGHNA and CDR2 YNFKEQ come from the germline V gene. The CDR3 runs 17 residues. The ends lost 0 bases at V and 6 bases at J; junction bases unmatched: 4. This chain's CDR3 is CASSQDLLAGGAGELFF. The CDR3 coding sequence is TGTGCCAGCAGCCAAGATTTACTAGCGGGGGGGGCCGGGGAGCTGTTTTTT.

The V call is TRBV5-4, the J call TRBJ2-7; TRBD2 aligns across 8 bases. The ends lost 0 bases at V and 2 bases at J; junction bases unmatched: 4. The germline gives CDR1 SGHNT, CDR2 YYREEE (reference sequence). This CDR3 has 15 amino acids. CDR3 in amino acids: CASSLETGGPYEQYF. The CDR3 DNA follows: TGTGCCAGCAGCTTGGAGACGGGGGGGCCCTACGAGCAGTACTTC.

This clone was observed a handful of times. The chain carries TRBV10-1 and TRBJ1-1, with D possibly TRBD1 on 5 matching bases. The V end lost 0 bases, the J end lost 3 bases, and 8 bases lay between the germline ends. CDR3 length: 14 amino acids. In germline, CDR1 is WNHNN, CDR2 SYGVQD (reference sequence). CDR3 sequence reads: CASSESTAYTEAFF. DNA for the CDR3: TGCGCCAGCAGTGAGTCGACAGCTTACACTGAAGCTTTCTTT.

The chain links TRBV6-2 or TRBV6-3 to TRBJ2-3; TRBD2 agrees at 11 bases. Germline V gene data show CDR1 as MNHEY and CDR2 as SVGEGT. V trimming: 4 bases; J trimming: 3 bases; junction bases outside the gene matches: 12. This CDR3 spans 18 amino acids. CDR3 amino acids: CASSSPPGLAGGTDTQYF. The CDR3 DNA sequence: TGTGCCAGCAGTTCCCCTCCCGGCTTAGCGGGGGGGACAGATACGCAGTATTTT.

The chain links TRBV6-5 to TRBJ1-5, with a weak D call TRBD1 (6 bases). The CDR3 totals 14 residues. Germline V lookup: CDR1 MNHEY, CDR2 SVGAGI. The CDR3 region has the DNA TGTGCAGTAAGGGGGGGTCAGAAGGCACAGCCCCAGCATTTT. It is translated as CAVRGGQKAQPQHF.

This clone appeared a few times. The chain carries TRBV30 and TRBJ1-2; 10 bases align to TRBD1. Germline V gene lookup returns CDR1 GTSNPN and CDR2 SVGIG (reference sequence). With 3 bases clipped from V and 4 bases from J, the junction kept 11 bases outside the gene matches. The CDR3 contains 16 residues. The chain's CDR3 is CAWRKLLRDRGYGYTF. For the CDR3, the DNA is TGTGCCTGGAGAAAACTTCTCCGGGACAGGGGCTATGGCTACACCTTC.

V and J are TRBV6-5 and TRBJ2-3; D might be TRBD1 (6 bases). V lost 6 bases and J 2 bases, leaving 15 bases between the germline ends. Germline loops: CDR1 MNHEY, CDR2 SVGAGI. There are 15 residues in the CDR3. CDR3 DNA sequence: TGTGCCAGCAGCCCACAGGGCTTCTCCACAGATACGCAGTATTTT. This encodes CASSPQGFSTDTQYF.